Given below is one T cell receptor beta chain in context. This entry belongs to a study of cytomegalovirus exposure and HLA in healthy donors. CDR3 length: 15 amino acids. V shed 5 bases and J shed 3 bases, with 17 bases lying between them. Germline assignment: CDR1 MDHEN and CDR2 SYDVKM. Produced via immunoSEQ multiplex PCR; TCRdb's table is partial and in-frame only. The sample has about 150,000 clones; roughly 92% are singletons. The sequence was collected from a young man in good health and CMV-seronegative. The V call is TRBV28, the J call TRBJ2-7; a possible D gene is TRBD2 (5 bases). The sequenced material came from PBMCs. The chain's CDR3 is CASSRGGGALYEQYF. The CDR3, as DNA: TGTGCCAGCAGTCGGGGTGGTGGTGCTCTCTACGAGCAGTACTTC.